The present T cell receptor (beta chain) was sequenced within a study of T cells in Graves' hyperthyroidism and ophthalmopathy. Using RNA transcripts as the source, TCR beta CDR3 regions were amplified. TCR CDR3 regions were first amplified by RT-PCR with HTBI primers. TCRdb independently ran MiXCR on the multiplex PCR reads; one entry per CDR3 protein. The table lists around 350,000 distinct CDR3 sequences, 17% of them singletons. The V gene's germline CDR1 is SEHNR and CDR2 FQNEAQ (reference sequence). J gave up 9 bases and V 7 bases, and 15 bases lay outside the gene matches. The CDR3 covers 15 residues. This clonotype has ten or more counts. Its target is not known. Study-wide findings and caveats: Most thyroid-expanded clonotypes above 0.001 were also found in blood.

Diagnostic decisions used clinical symptoms, serum thyroxine and TRAb, thyroid ultrasound and orbital computed tomography. Fresh peripheral blood, around 10 ml of it, supplied the PBMCs. The sequenced material came from blood. The chain employs TRBV7-9 and TRBJ2-4; 7 nucleotides line up with TRBD1. The origin of this receptor is a woman aged 25 to 39 with Graves' hyperthyroidism that later progressed to Graves' ophthalmopathy. The CDR3 DNA sequence: TGTGCCAGCACCCTCTCCTGGGACAGTTCAGGCATTCAGTACTTC. It yields the protein CASTLSWDSSGIQYF.